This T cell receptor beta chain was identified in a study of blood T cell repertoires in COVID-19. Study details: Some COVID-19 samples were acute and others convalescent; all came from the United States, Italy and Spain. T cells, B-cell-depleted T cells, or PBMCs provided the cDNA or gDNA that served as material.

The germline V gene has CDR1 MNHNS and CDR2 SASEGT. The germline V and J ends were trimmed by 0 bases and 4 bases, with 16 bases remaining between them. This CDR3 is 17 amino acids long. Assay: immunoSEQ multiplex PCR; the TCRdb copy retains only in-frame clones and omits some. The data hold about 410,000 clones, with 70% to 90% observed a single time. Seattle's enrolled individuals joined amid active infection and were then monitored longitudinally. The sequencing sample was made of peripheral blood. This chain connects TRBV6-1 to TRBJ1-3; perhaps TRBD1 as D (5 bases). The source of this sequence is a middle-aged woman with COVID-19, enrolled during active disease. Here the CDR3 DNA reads TGTGCCAGCAGTGAAGCGCTGGGCAGGGTATGGGGAAACACCATATATTTT. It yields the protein CASSEALGRVWGNTIYF.